One and the same sample provided the 8 T cell receptor beta chains below, sequenced in a study of blood T cells in healthy people across ages (dated by TCRdb to about 2015). Receptor amplification or capture employed 5' RACE. The reads were generated on an Illumina HiSeq 2500. The second PCR ran for roughly 6 to 11 cycles and used a J-beta primer mix along with a sample-barcoded 5' primer. TCRdb passed the public sequencing reads through fastp at Q25 and MiXCR, retaining productive beta sequences. Each record represents a unique CDR3 protein, reported with the most common genes and DNA among its rows. A total of hundreds of thousands of distinct CDR3 sequences appear in this sample, roughly three fifths of them only once. The top ten hold under 30% of the sample. The material sequenced was blood. Receptors originate from a man aged 35-49 years in good health.

The chain couples TRBV12-3 or TRBV12-4 to TRBJ2-3, with D perhaps matching TRBD1 (6 bases). Trimming shortened V by 7 bases and J by 13 bases, and 18 bases separated the two germline ends. This CDR3 spans 12 amino acids. The DNA for the CDR3 is TGTGCCAGCACCTCACTCTCGGGACACAAGTATTTT. Its protein product is CASTSLSGHKYF.

This clonotype was counted only a few times. The V call is TRBV5-1, the J call TRBJ2-1; 8 bases agree with TRBD1. Trimming at V came to 4 bases and at J to 0 bases, leaving 9 bases not matched to a gene. The CDR3 covers 17 residues. From germline, CDR1 is SGHRS and CDR2 YFSETQ. The CDR3: CASSGQGVTSSYNEQFF. CDR3 DNA sequence: TGCGCCAGCAGCGGACAGGGAGTTACAAGCTCCTACAATGAGCAGTTCTTC.

DNA of the CDR3: TGCGCCAGCAGCCAATCTGGAGGGACCCAGTACTTC. It translates to CASSQSGGTQYF. The J gene is TRBJ2-5, the V gene TRBV4-1, with D perhaps TRBD2 (5 bases). Germline V gene data show CDR1 as MGHRA and CDR2 as YSYEKL. The length of the CDR3 is 12 residues. Between the trimmed V and J ends, which lost 2 bases and 7 bases, there was a span of 8 bases.

V gene TRBV27 combines with J gene TRBJ2-1; possibly TRBD1 for D (6 bases). Germline V gene sequence: CDR1 MNHEY, CDR2 SMNVEV (reference sequence). V was cut by 4 bases and J by 7 bases, with 17 bases left in between. The CDR3 sequence is 15 residues long. The CDR3 is CASSSQLRGINEQFF. The CDR3 DNA sequence: TGTGCCAGCAGTTCCCAATTGAGGGGGATAAATGAGCAGTTCTTC.

This rearrangement joins TRBV7-2 to TRBJ2-1; D perhaps matches TRBD2 (6 bases). The CDR3 is made up of 14 amino acids. CDR1 is SGHTA, CDR2 FQGNSA, per germline. Trimming stripped 3 bases from V and 3 bases from J, with 9 bases between. The CDR3 region is CASSFGGIYNEQFF. The CDR3 DNA sequence: TGTGCCAGCAGCTTCGGCGGGATCTACAATGAGCAGTTCTTC. The full variable domain, rest sourced from reference TRBV7-2 and TRBJ2-1, is GAGVSQSPSNKVTEKGKDVELRCDPISGHTALYWYRQSLGQGLEFLIYFQGNSAPDKSGLPSDRFSAERTGGSVSTLTIQRTQQEDSAVYLCASSFGGIYNEQFFGPGTRLTVL.

The chain links TRBV14 to TRBJ1-2, with unresolved D. CDR3 length: 13 amino acids. Between the trimmed V and J ends, which lost 1 base and 3 bases, there was a span of 6 bases. Germline CDR1 SGHDN, CDR2 FVKESK. This chain's CDR3 is CASSQVLDYGYTF. CDR3 nucleotide sequence: TGTGCCAGCAGCCAAGTTTTAGACTATGGCTACACCTTC.

The rearrangement links TRBV7-3 to TRBJ2-5; 8 bases fit TRBD2. The germline CDR1 and CDR2 sequences are SGHTA and FQGTGA. Germline trimming cut 1 base from V and 4 bases from J; bases unmatched to any gene: 5. The CDR3 is 15 amino acids. The CDR3 DNA follows: TGTGCCAGCAGCTTAAACGGGAGGGCCGCAGAGACCCAGTACTTC. This sequence encodes CASSLNGRAAETQYF. Supplemented by reference TRBV7-3 and TRBJ2-5, the full variable domain reads GAGVSQTPSNKVTEKGKYVELRCDPISGHTALYWYRQSLGQGPEFLIYFQGTGAADDSGLPNDRFFAVRPEGSVSTLKIQRTERGDSAVYLCASSLNGRAAETQYFGPGTRLLVL.

The table lists this clonotype with a few counts. The chain has TRBV9 and TRBJ2-7; TRBD2 matches at 8 bases. This CDR3 has 15 amino acids. The J segment lost 4 bases and the V segment lost 0 bases, leaving 6 bases of the junction unmatched. Germline values: CDR1 SGDLS, CDR2 YYNGEE. CDR3 loop: CASSVGPGGVYEQYF. DNA of the CDR3: TGTGCCAGCAGCGTAGGTCCGGGAGGGGTTTACGAGCAGTACTTC. The full variable domain, its missing parts supplied by reference TRBV9 and TRBJ2-7, is DSGVTQTPKHLITATGQRVTLRCSPRSGDLSVYWYQQSLDQGLQFLIQYYNGEERAKGNILERFSAQQFPDLHSELNLSSLELGDSALYFCASSVGPGGVYEQYFGPGTRLTVT.